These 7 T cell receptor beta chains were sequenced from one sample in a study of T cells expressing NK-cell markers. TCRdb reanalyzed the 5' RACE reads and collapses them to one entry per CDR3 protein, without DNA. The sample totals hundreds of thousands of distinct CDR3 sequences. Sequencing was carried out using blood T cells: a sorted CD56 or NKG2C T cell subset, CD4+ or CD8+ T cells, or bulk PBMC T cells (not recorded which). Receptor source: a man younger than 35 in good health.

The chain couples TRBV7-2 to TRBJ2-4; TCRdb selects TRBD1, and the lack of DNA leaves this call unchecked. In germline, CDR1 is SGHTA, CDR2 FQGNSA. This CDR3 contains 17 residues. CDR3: CASSLAMGPRAKNIQYF.

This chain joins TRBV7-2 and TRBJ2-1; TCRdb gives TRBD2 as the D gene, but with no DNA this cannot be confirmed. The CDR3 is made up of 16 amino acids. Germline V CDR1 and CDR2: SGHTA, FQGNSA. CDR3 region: CASSLGLLAGVSEQFF. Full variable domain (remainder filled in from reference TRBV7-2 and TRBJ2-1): GAGVSQSPSNKVTEKGKDVELRCDPISGHTALYWYRQSLGQGLEFLIYFQGNSAPDKSGLPSDRFSAERTGGSVSTLTIQRTQQEDSAVYLCASSLGLLAGVSEQFFGPGTRLTVL.

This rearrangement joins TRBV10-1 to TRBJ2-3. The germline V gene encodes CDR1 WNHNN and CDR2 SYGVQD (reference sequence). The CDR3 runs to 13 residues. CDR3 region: CASSRGGTDTQYF.

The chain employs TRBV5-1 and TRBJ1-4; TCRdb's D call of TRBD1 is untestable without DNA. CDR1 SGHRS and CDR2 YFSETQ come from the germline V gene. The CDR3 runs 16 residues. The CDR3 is CASSSVGGAHNEKLFF. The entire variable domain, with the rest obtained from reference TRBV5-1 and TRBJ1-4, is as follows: KAGVTQTPRYLIKTRGQQVTLSCSPISGHRSVSWYQQTPGQGLQFLFEYFSETQRNKGNFPGRFSGRQFSNSRSEMNVSTLELGDSALYLCASSSVGGAHNEKLFFGSGTQLSVL.

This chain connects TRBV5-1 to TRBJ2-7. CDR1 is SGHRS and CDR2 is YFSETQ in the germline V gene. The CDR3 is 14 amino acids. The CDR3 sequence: CASSLGASTYEQYF.

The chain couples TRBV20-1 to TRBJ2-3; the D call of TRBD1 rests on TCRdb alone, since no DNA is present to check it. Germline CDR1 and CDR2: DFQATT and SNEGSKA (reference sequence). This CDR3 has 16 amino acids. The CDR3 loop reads CSASVPWGGYTDTQYF.

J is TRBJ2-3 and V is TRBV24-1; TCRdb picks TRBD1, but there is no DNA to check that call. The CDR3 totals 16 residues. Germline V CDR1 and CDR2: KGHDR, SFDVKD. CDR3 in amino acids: CATSVSDRSSTDTQYF.